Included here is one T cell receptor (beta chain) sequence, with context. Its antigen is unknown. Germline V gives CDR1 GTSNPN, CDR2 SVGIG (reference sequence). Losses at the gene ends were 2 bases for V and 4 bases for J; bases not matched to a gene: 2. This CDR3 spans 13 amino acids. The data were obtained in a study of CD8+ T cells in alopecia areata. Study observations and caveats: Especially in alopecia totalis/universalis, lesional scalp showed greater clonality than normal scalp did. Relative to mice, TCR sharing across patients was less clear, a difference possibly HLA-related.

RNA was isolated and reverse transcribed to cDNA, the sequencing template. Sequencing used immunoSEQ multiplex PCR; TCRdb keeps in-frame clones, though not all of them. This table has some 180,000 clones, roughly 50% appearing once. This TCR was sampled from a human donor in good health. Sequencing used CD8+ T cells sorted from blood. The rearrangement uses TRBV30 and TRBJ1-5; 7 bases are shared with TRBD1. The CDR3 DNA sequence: TGTGCCTGGAGTCAGACAGGGAATCAGCCCCAGCATTTT. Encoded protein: CAWSQTGNQPQHF.